The 2 T cell receptor beta chains reported below all come from one sample, sequenced in a study of shared clonotypes between healthy human individuals. Produced via immunoSEQ multiplex PCR; TCRdb's table is partial and in-frame only. The data contain about 2.3 million clones, more than 80% of them singletons. The sequencing sample was made of naive CD4+ T cells from PBMCs. Subset noted: CD45RA+ positively selected. These receptor sequences come from a man younger than 30 in good health. Some clones in this sample may be carry-over from other donors' samples.

The rearrangement joins TRBV2 to TRBJ2-7; 7 positions match TRBD2. The germline V gene encodes CDR1 SNHLY and CDR2 FYNNEI. This CDR3 spans 15 amino acids. After removal of 6 bases from V and 3 bases from J, the junction contained 11 bases not matched to a gene. CDR3 loop: CASRTPSGSYYEQYF. The CDR3, as DNA: TGTGCCAGCAGGACCCCTAGCGGATCCTACTACGAGCAGTACTTC.

This chain links TRBV5-6 with TRBJ1-2; D gene unclear. The CDR3 totals 14 residues. CDR1 SGHDT and CDR2 YYEEEE come from the germline V gene. V lost 4 bases and J lost 5, with 15 bases in between. The CDR3 here is CASSPARTLYGYTF. The CDR3 nucleotides are TGTGCCAGCAGCCCAGCTCGGACTTTGTATGGCTACACCTTC.